What follows are 6 T cell receptor beta chains derived from one specimen sequenced in a study of blood T cell repertoires in COVID-19. Assay used: immunoSEQ multiplex PCR; TCRdb lists only in-frame clones, some missing. The repertoire holds 200,000 to 250,000 clones, with 88% as singletons. The source material was peripheral blood. These receptors originate from a man aged 50 to 59 with COVID-19, enrolled during active disease.

V gene TRBV5-6 combines with J gene TRBJ1-5; tentative D call: TRBD1 (5 bases). The germline CDR1 and CDR2 sequences are SGHDT and YYEEEE. The CDR3 sequence is 15 residues long. Trimming removed 3 bases at V and 1 base at J, with 11 bases between. The CDR3 loop reads CASSSVGGSNQPQHF. CDR3 bases: TGTGCCAGCAGCTCCGTGGGGGGAAGCAATCAGCCCCAGCATTTT.

This rearrangement joins TRBV7-8 to TRBJ2-3, with 9 bases fitting TRBD2. Germline-derived CDR1 and CDR2 are SGHVS and FQNEAQ. V lost 2 bases and J lost 0; bases outside the gene matches: 6. The CDR3 contains 17 residues. CDR3 coding DNA: TGTGCCAGCAGCTTACTCCCTAGCGGGGAAAGCACAGATACGCAGTATTTT. This codes for CASSLLPSGESTDTQYF. The whole variable domain, filled in from reference TRBV7-8 and TRBJ2-3, reads GAGVSQSPRYKVAKRGQDVALRCDPISGHVSLFWYQQALGQGPEFLTYFQNEAQLDKSGLPSDRFFAERPEGSVSTLKIQRTQQEDSAVYLCASSLLPSGESTDTQYFGPGTRLTVL.

The CDR3 nucleotides are TGTGCCACCAGTGAGACTGGAAACACCGGGGAGCTGTTTTTT. Encoded protein: CATSETGNTGELFF. The genes are TRBV24-1 and TRBJ2-2; D gene unclear. CDR1 and CDR2 (germline): KGHDR, SFDVKD. Trimming cost V 4 bases and J 2 bases, with 7 bases left between them. This CDR3 has 14 amino acids.

A single count supports this clone. The rearrangement links TRBV19 to TRBJ1-2; a possible D gene is TRBD1 (5 bases). Trimming cost V 0 bases and J 4 bases, with 12 bases left between them. The CDR3 is made up of 15 amino acids. Germline-derived CDR1 and CDR2 are LNHDA and SQIVND (reference sequence). CDR3: CASSIDLTVVYGYTF. CDR3 sequence (DNA): TGTGCCAGTAGTATAGATTTGACAGTCGTCTATGGCTACACCTTC. The full variable domain, rest sourced from reference TRBV19 and TRBJ1-2, is DGGITQSPKYLFRKEGQNVTLSCEQNLNHDAMYWYRQDPGQGLRLIYYSQIVNDFQKGDIAEGYSVSREKKESFPLTVTSAQKNPTAFYLCASSIDLTVVYGYTFGSGTRLTVV.

This chain joins TRBV30 and TRBJ2-1; the D is unclear. The CDR3 has 10 amino acids. Trimming left V 5 bases short and J 6 bases short, with 5 bases between. Germline CDR1 GTSNPN, CDR2 SVGIG (reference sequence). The CDR3, as DNA: TGTGCCTGGTCCAGCAATGAGCAGTTCTTC. This translates into CAWSSNEQFF.

The gene calls are TRBV5-6 and TRBJ2-7; 8 positions agree with TRBD2. The J segment lost 1 base and the V segment lost 1 base, leaving 4 bases of the junction unmatched. The CDR3 contains 15 residues. In germline, CDR1 is SGHDT, CDR2 YYEEEE. CDR3 amino acids: CASSLRAGGSYEQYF. CDR3 in DNA: TGTGCCAGCAGCTTGCGGGCGGGAGGATCCTACGAGCAGTACTTC.